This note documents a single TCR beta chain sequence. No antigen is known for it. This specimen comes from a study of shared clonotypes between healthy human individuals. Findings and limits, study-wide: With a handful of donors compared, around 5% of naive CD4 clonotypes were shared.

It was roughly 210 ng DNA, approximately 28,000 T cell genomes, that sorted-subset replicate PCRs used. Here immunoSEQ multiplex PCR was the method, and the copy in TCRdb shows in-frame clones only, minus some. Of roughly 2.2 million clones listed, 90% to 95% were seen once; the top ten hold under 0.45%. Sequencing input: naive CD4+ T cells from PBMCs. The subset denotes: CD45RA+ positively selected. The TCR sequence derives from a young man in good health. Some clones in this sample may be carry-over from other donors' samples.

The CDR3 DNA sequence: TGTGCCAGCAGTGCCCCTTGGGGACAGTATAATTCACCCCTCCACTTT. As protein: CASSAPWGQYNSPLHF. The J gene is TRBJ1-6, the V gene TRBV2, with 7 bases matching TRBD1. This CDR3 region has 16 residues. Germline V lookup: CDR1 SNHLY, CDR2 FYNNEI. J lost 4 bases, V lost 4 bases, and 7 bases had no gene match.